The 14 T cell receptor beta chains presented below share a single source sample, sequenced in a study of molecular identifiers for immune sequencing clone quantification. TCRdb redid the calling of the PCR reads with MiXCR, one entry per CDR3 protein. The sample contains under 650,000 distinct CDR3 sequences, roughly 21% of which appear only once. Sequences were obtained from naive CD8+ T cells from blood, with Jurkat cell RNA spiked in. Documented subset: FACS-sorted CD8+CD4-CCR7+CD45RA+ naive T cells. Source of these receptors: a human donor in good health. Some libraries in this study had Jurkat cell RNA spiked in.

Turning to this clonotype: This may come from a read error, since a much larger clone is one base off. The chain combines TRBV29-1 with TRBJ2-7; 7 nucleotides match TRBD2. The CDR3 contains 13 residues. Germline-derived CDR1 and CDR2 are SQVTM and ANQGSEA. The chain's CDR3 is CSAEGSGPYEQYF. DNA of the CDR3: TGCAGCGCTGAAGGTAGCGGGCCCTACGAGCAGTACTTC.

The chain links TRBV30 to TRBJ1-1, with 10 bases fitting TRBD1. J gave up 7 bases and V 4 bases, and 12 bases lay outside the gene matches. Germline V gene lookup returns CDR1 GTSNPN and CDR2 SVGIG (reference sequence). The CDR3 runs to 15 residues. CDR3 sequence reads: CAWNGQGGRVGEAFF. The CDR3 DNA follows: TGTGCCTGGAACGGACAGGGGGGGCGGGTTGGTGAAGCTTTCTTT.

This clonotype was seen only a few times. The chain couples TRBV10-3 to TRBJ2-7; D possibly corresponds to TRBD1 (5 bases). V was shortened by 6 bases and J by 0 bases, with 6 bases between the two germline ends. Germline V lookup: CDR1 ENHRY, CDR2 SYGVKD. The CDR3 runs 12 residues. The CDR3 sequence is CAIRDISYEQYF. The CDR3 DNA reads as TGTGCCATCAGGGACATCTCCTACGAGCAGTACTTC.

This sequence joins TRBV11-2 and TRBJ2-7; D possibly corresponds to TRBD1 (5 bases). This CDR3 comprises 13 residues. Germline loops: CDR1 SGHAT, CDR2 FQNNGV. Trimming removed 10 bases from V and 1 base from J, with 14 bases in between. The CDR3 coding sequence is TGTGCCACCCTAGGGGTCCGTTCCTACGAGCAGTACTTC. It codes for CATLGVRSYEQYF.

CDR3 sequence (DNA): TGCGCCAGCAGCCATGAATACGAGCAGTACTTC. Translation: CASSHEYEQYF. The genes are TRBV4-1 and TRBJ2-7; D uncertain. V was pared by 3 bases and J by 4 bases, with 4 bases between. This CDR3 is 11 amino acids long. Germline CDR1 MGHRA, CDR2 YSYEKL.

This clonotype showed up many times. V usage is TRBV7-2 and J usage is TRBJ2-1, with TRBD2 identical over 10 bases. Germline V gene data show CDR1 as SGHTA and CDR2 as FQGNSA. V was pared by 1 base and J by 10 bases, with 10 bases of the junction left unmatched. CDR3 length: 16 amino acids. The CDR3 protein is CASSLGSGRAFYEQFF. The CDR3 region has the DNA TGTGCCAGCAGCTTAGGGAGCGGGAGGGCCTTCTACGAGCAGTTCTTC.

This clonotype showed up many times. This sequence joins TRBV20-1 and TRBJ2-3; 8 nucleotides agree with TRBD2. J was trimmed by 3 bases and V by 6 bases; bases with no gene match: 8. Germline V lookup: CDR1 DFQATT, CDR2 SNEGSKA (reference sequence). This CDR3 has 14 amino acids. The CDR3 protein is CSAKLAAPTDTQYF. CDR3 sequence (DNA): TGCAGTGCAAAACTAGCGGCACCGACAGATACGCAGTATTTT.

With regard to this clonotype: A read error may produce the germline difference seen at one junction end. The rearrangement joins TRBV7-2 to TRBJ2-7; 9 positions match TRBD2. The germline gives CDR1 SGHTA, CDR2 FQGNSA. The CDR3 consists of 16 residues. The CDR3 sequence is CASRLVGGGASYEQYF. DNA for the CDR3: TGTGCCAGCAGATTAGTTGGCGGGGGGGCTAGCTACGAGCAGTACTTC.

This clonotype appeared many times. The rearrangement links TRBV28 to TRBJ2-6; D unclear. V was cut by 6 bases and J by 7 bases, with 13 bases left in between. Germline V gene lookup returns CDR1 MDHEN and CDR2 SYDVKM. This CDR3 comprises 14 residues. The CDR3 sequence is CASRPHLGANVLTF. Written as DNA, the CDR3 is TGTGCCAGCAGACCCCATCTGGGCGCCAACGTCCTGACTTTC.

This clonotype was detected many times. This chain uses TRBV6-5 with TRBJ2-7; perhaps D is TRBD1 or TRBD2 (5 bases each). The CDR3 is 16 amino acids. V lost 0 bases and J 2 bases, leaving 14 bases between the germline ends. Germline CDR1 and CDR2: MNHEY and SVGAGI. The CDR3 bases are TGTGCCAGCAGTTACTCGGCTGGGACGCGGACCTACGAGCAGTACTTC. The encoded protein is CASSYSAGTRTYEQYF.

This clonotype was picked up one time. A read error may explain this, as a much larger clone is one base away. This chain uses TRBV4-1 with TRBJ2-7; 11 positions agree with TRBD1. The CDR3 runs to 15 residues. Germline V gene data show CDR1 as MGHRA and CDR2 as YSYEKL. CDR3 region: CANSQVGQGDYEQYF. The CDR3 DNA is TGCGCCAACAGCCAAGTGGGACAGGGGGACTACGAGCAGTACTTC.

The CDR3 spells CASSYRAPEEGKFF. The CDR3 region has the DNA TGTGCCAGCAGTTACAGGGCCCCCGAGGAAGGGAAGTTCTTC. This chain links TRBV6-6 with TRBJ2-1; no clear D. V shed 2 bases and J shed 14 bases, with 19 bases lying between them. The CDR3 extends over 14 amino acids. CDR1 is MNHNY, CDR2 SVGAGI, per germline (reference sequence).

This clonotype has at least ten counts. The chain carries TRBV28 and TRBJ1-1; no definite D call. The CDR3 runs 13 residues. Trimming removed 6 bases at V and 7 bases at J, with 15 bases between. CDR1 is MDHEN, CDR2 SYDVKM, per germline. CDR3 sequence: CASSWGEFGEAFF. For the CDR3, the DNA is TGTGCCAGCAGCTGGGGAGAGTTCGGTGAAGCTTTCTTT.

In regard to this clonotype: Its ends do not fully match the called genes, so a read error is possible. V is TRBV6-6 and J is TRBJ2-7; D tentatively reads TRBD1 or TRBD2 (6 bases each). This CDR3 region has 13 residues. The germline V gene has CDR1 MNHNY and CDR2 SVGAGI (reference sequence). The CDR3 coding sequence is TGTGCCAGCGGTTACCGGGGGCCCTACGAGCAGTACTTC. The encoded protein is CASGYRGPYEQYF.